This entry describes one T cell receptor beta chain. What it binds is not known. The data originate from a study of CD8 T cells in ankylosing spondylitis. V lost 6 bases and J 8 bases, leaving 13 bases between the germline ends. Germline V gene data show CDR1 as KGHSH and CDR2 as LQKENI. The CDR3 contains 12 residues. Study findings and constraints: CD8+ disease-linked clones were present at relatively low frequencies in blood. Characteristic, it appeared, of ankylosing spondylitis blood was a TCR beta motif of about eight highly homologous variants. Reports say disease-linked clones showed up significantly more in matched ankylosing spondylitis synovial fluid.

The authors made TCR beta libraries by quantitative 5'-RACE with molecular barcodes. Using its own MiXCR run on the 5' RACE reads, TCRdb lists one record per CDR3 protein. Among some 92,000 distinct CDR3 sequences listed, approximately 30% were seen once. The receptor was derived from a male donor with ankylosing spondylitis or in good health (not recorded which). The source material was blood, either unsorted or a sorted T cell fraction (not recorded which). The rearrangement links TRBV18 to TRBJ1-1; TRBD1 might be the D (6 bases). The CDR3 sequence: CASSFRGSEAFF. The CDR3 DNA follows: TGTGCCAGCTCCTTCAGGGGTTCCGAAGCTTTCTTT.